The next 8 T cell receptor beta chains were all read from a single sample in a study of blood T cells in healthy people across ages. The second PCR ran about 6 to 12 cycles with a sample-barcoded 5' primer and J-beta primers. Using its own MiXCR run on the 5' RACE reads, TCRdb lists one record per CDR3 protein. The sample comprises 1,100,000 or so distinct CDR3 sequences, around 43% of which are singletons, and 15% to 20% rests with the top ten. Material for sequencing was blood. The receptor source for this set is a woman in her sixties or seventies in good health.

The chain uses TRBV29-1 and TRBJ2-2, with TRBD2 as a possible D gene (6 bases). The germline V gene has CDR1 SQVTM and CDR2 ANQGSEA. Trimming cost V 3 bases and J 3 bases, with 20 bases left between them. CDR3 size: 17 residues. CDR3 coding DNA: TGCAGCGTTGATAAGCCCGGAGGGGCCTTACACACCGGGGAGCTGTTTTTT. Translated: CSVDKPGGALHTGELFF.

Only a few counts were recorded for this clonotype. The chain is built from TRBV28 and TRBJ1-1, with unresolved D. Germline assignment: CDR1 MDHEN and CDR2 SYDVKM. This CDR3 has 12 residues. Trimming took off 8 bases at V and 4 bases at J, with 11 bases between the two ends. CDR3 in DNA: TGTGCCAGCGCGCCAGTAGGCACTGAAGCTTTCTTT. This translates into CASAPVGTEAFF.

V gene TRBV6-1 combines with J gene TRBJ2-7, with 10 bases identical to TRBD1. J was trimmed by 5 bases and V by 8 bases; bases with no gene match: 21. The CDR3 consists of 18 residues. Germline lookup yields CDR1 MNHNS and CDR2 SASEGT. This chain's CDR3 is CASPPATGGVSGIDEQYF. CDR3 nucleotide sequence: TGTGCCAGCCCCCCCGCGACAGGGGGCGTTAGCGGGATAGACGAGCAGTACTTC.

The chain is built from TRBV20-1 and TRBJ2-5, with 12 positions matching TRBD2. Unmatched junction bases numbered 13, after V lost 0 bases and J lost 11 bases. The germline gives CDR1 DFQATT, CDR2 SNEGSKA (reference sequence). The CDR3 loop spans 16 amino acids. The CDR3 DNA sequence: TGCAGTGCTAGAGACGACCTCCTAGCGGGAGGGGATGAGCAGTACTTC. Translated: CSARDDLLAGGDEQYF.

In its sample, this clonotype was seen a few times. This rearrangement joins TRBV9 to TRBJ2-3, with D possibly matching TRBD2 (5 bases). The V and J ends lost 3 bases and 4 bases respectively, with 15 bases between them. The CDR3 covers 15 residues. The germline CDR1 and CDR2 sequences are SGDLS and YYNGEE. The CDR3: CASSAKTGKADTQYF. As DNA, the CDR3 is TGTGCCAGCAGCGCCAAGACGGGGAAGGCAGATACGCAGTATTTT.

The chain has TRBV6-5 and TRBJ2-1, with D perhaps matching TRBD2 (6 bases). Germline CDR1 reads MNHEY; CDR2 reads SVGAGI. The V end lost 2 bases, the J end lost 7 bases, and 15 bases lay between the germline ends. The CDR3 totals 15 residues. This chain's CDR3 is CASSYIGTAKNEQFF. CDR3 coding DNA: TGTGCCAGCAGTTACATCGGGACTGCTAAAAATGAGCAGTTCTTC.

The chain is built from TRBV12-3 or TRBV12-4 and TRBJ1-1; D gene unclear. There are 13 residues in the CDR3. V was pared by 3 bases and J by 2 bases, with 7 bases between. The CDR3 loop reads CASSFEYNTEAFF. CDR3 nucleotide sequence: TGTGCCAGCAGTTTTGAGTACAACACTGAAGCTTTCTTT.

CDR3 nucleotide sequence: TGCAGTGCTAGAGATGGCGCCCAGAATTCACCCCTCCACTTT. This translates into CSARDGAQNSPLHF. The chain employs TRBV20-1 and TRBJ1-6; D not certain. Trimming took 0 bases from V and 7 from J, leaving 10 bases between them. Germline V gene sequence: CDR1 DFQATT, CDR2 SNEGSKA (reference sequence). The CDR3 has 14 amino acids.